This T cell receptor (beta chain) was obtained from a study of T-cell reconstitution after alpha-beta-depleted transplantation in children (dated by TCRdb to about 2016). Broadly, across the study: Using TCR repertoire profiling, the study quantitatively followed how T-cell immune reconstitution unfolded in children after TCRalphabeta/CD19-depleted allogeneic hematopoietic cell transplantation. Overall study outcomes, separate from this receptor: Hyperexpanded clone frequencies declined over subsequent months; after one year, T-cell counts and TCRbeta diversity were mostly attributed to newly produced T cells. The apparently early recovery of alphabetaT-cell counts about two months after transplant reportedly depended on only several hundred rapidly expanded clones that came from non-depleted graft cells. The high TCRbeta diversity at day 60 in some patients was ascribed to recipient T cells and intrathymic progenitors that had survived conditioning.

Receptor amplification or capture employed PCR. The listed sequencing device is Illumina HiSeq 2500. TCR libraries were prepared with molecular barcoding, using unique molecular identifiers to normalize TCRbeta repertoire quantification. In TCRdb, the public reads were trimmed at Q25 with fastp and aligned with MiXCR, with productive beta chains retained. Each CDR3 protein gets just one entry, which takes the most common genes and DNA from the rows behind it. The sample table holds some 840,000 distinct CDR3 sequences, of which around 17% were seen once. The ten largest clones take up roughly 5% of the sample. In the germline V gene, CDR1 corresponds to SGDLS and CDR2 to YYNGEE. From cysteine to phenylalanine, the CDR3 is 17 amino acids long. The DNA shown is the 51-base CDR3, in frame from base 1. The V end gives up 2 bases and the J end 2 bases, leaving 10 bases in the junction not matched to a gene.

With regard to this clonotype: Its antigen remains undetermined. Base qualities are not provided; no much larger clone lies one nucleotide away.

The sample's treatment or condition label, in plain terms: allogeneic hematopoietic cell transplantation with graft depleted of TCRalphabeta T cells and CD19 B cells. The children who served as transplant recipients had been given grafts of TCRalphabeta/CD19-depleted allogeneic hematopoietic cells. The source of this sequence is a male patient under 18 who had a stem cell transplant for acute lymphoblastic leukemia, so the T cells may come from the graft donor. The specimen comprised PBMCs, mostly from graft donor cells, sampled 360 days after TCRalphabeta/CD19-depleted stem cell transplant. The chain is assembled from TRBV9 and TRBJ2-1; TRBD2 lines up with 7 middle nucleotides. The base sequence is TGTGCCAGCAGCGTGATTCCTAGCGGCCATACCTACAATGAGCAGTTCTTC. This yields the protein CASSVIPSGHTYNEQFF.